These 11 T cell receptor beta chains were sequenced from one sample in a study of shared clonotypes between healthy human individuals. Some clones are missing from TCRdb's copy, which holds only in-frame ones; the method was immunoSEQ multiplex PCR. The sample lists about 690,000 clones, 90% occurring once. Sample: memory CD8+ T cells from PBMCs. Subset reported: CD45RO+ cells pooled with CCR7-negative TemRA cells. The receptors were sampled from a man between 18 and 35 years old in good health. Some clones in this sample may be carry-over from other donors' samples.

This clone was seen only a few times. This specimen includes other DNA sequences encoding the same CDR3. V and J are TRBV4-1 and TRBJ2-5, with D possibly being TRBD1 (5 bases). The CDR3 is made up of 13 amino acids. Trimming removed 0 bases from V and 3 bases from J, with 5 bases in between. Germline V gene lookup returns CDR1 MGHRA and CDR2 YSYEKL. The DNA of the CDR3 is TGCGCCAGCAGCCAAGACAGGGAAGAGACCCAGTACTTC. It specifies CASSQDREETQYF.

The DNA for the CDR3 is TGTGCCAGCAGTTTATCGAGGACAGGGTCTAATTCTAACTATGGCTACACCTTC. Translation gives CASSLSRTGSNSNYGYTF. The J gene is TRBJ1-2, the V gene TRBV27; 8 bases are shared with TRBD1. This CDR3 is 18 amino acids long. Germline CDR1 is MNHEY and CDR2 is SMNVEV (reference sequence). V shed 0 bases, J shed 0 bases, and the junction held 9 bases outside the gene matches.

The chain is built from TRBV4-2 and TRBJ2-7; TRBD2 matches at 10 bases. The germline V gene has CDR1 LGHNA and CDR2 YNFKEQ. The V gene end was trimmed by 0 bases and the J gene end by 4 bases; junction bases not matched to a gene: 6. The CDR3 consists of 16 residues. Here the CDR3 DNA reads TGTGCCAGCAGCCAAGAGGTAGTAGCGGGAGGATACGAGCAGTACTTC. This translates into CASSQEVVAGGYEQYF.

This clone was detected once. The CDR3 is CASSPHGTSGQETQYF. The CDR3 nucleotides are TGTGCCAGCAGCCCTCACGGGACTAGCGGGCAAGAGACCCAGTACTTC. The chain is built from TRBV9 and TRBJ2-5; TRBD2 agrees at 12 bases. The CDR3 totals 16 residues. The V segment lost 4 bases and the J segment 2 bases; nucleotides outside the gene matches: 6. Germline V lookup: CDR1 SGDLS, CDR2 YYNGEE.

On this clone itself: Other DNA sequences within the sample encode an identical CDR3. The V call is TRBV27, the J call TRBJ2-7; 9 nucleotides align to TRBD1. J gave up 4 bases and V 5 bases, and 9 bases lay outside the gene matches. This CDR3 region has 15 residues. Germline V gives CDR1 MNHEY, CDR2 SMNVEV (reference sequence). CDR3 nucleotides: TGTGCCAGCAGTACGACCGGGACAGGGCTGTACGAGCAGTACTTC. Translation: CASSTTGTGLYEQYF.

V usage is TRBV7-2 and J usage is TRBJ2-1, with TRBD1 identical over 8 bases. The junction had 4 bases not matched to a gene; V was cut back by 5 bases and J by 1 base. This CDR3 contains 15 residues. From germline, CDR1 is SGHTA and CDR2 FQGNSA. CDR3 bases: TGTGCCAGCAGCCCCCGACAGGGGTCCTACAATGAGCAGTTCTTC. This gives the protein CASSPRQGSYNEQFF.

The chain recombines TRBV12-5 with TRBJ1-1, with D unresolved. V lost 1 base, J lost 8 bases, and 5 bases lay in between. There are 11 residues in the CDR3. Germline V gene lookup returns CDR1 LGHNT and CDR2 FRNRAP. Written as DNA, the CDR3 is TGTGCTAGTGGTTTGGGGCTAGAAGCTTTCTTT. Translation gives CASGLGLEAFF.

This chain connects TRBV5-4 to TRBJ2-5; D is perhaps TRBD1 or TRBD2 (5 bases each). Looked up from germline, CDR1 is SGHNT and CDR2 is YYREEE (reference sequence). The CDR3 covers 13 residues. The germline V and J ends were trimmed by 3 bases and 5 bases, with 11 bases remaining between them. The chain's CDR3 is CASSSGLRETQYF. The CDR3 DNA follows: TGTGCCAGCAGCTCGGGGCTGCGGGAGACCCAGTACTTC.

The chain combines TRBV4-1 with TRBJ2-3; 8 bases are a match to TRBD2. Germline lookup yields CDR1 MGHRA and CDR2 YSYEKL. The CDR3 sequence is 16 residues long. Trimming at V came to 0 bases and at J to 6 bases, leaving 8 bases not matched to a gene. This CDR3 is CASSQDLSGRTDTQYF. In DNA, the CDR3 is TGCGCCAGCAGCCAAGACCTCAGCGGGAGAACTGATACGCAGTATTTT.

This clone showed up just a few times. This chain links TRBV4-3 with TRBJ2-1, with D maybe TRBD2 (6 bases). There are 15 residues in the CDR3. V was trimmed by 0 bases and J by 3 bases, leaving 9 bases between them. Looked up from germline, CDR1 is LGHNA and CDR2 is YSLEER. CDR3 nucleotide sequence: TGCGCCAGCAGCCAAGACGGGAGTATCTACAATGAGCAGTTCTTC. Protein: CASSQDGSIYNEQFF.

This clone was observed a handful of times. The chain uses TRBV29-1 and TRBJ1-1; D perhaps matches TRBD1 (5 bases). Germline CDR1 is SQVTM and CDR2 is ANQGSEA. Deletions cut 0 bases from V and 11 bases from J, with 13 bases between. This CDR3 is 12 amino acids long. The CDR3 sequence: CSVEDAGLWAFF. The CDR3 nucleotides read TGCAGCGTTGAAGATGCGGGACTTTGGGCTTTCTTT.